This T cell receptor beta chain comes out of a study of blood T cell repertoires in COVID-19. Study-level background: The study drew acute and convalescent COVID-19 samples from the United States, Italy and Spain.

The CDR3 has 15 amino acids. Trimming took 7 bases from V and 2 from J, leaving 15 bases between them. CDR1 is SEHNR, CDR2 FQNEAQ, per germline (reference sequence). This study enrolled people aged about 18 to 90 from roughly 22 US geographic areas. Cohorts were determined from participant-reported clinical history. In Cohort 3, a recovered donor had either two negative PCRs, clearance, or symptom resolution. TCRdb's copy holds only in-frame clones and misses some; the assay was immunoSEQ multiplex PCR. The sample lists about 480,000 clones, more than 85% occurring once. The chain recombines TRBV7-9 with TRBJ2-1, with D possibly TRBD1 on 5 matching bases. This clonotype was obtained from a woman aged 55 to 70 who had recovered from COVID-19. The sample was PBMCs or T cells enriched from blood (not recorded which). CDR3 in DNA: TGTGCCAGCACCCCCCGGGCAGGGACCTACAATGAGCAGTTCTTC. This translates into CASTPRAGTYNEQFF.